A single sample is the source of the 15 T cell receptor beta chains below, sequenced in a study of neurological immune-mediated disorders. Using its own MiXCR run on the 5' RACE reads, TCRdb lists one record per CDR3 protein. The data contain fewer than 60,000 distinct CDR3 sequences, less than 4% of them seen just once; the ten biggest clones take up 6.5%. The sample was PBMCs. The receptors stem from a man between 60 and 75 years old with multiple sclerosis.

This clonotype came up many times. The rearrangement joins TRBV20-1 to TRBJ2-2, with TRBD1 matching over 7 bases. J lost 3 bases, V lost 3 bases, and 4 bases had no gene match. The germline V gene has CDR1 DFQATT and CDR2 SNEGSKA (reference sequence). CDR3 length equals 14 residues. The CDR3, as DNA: TGCAGTGCTAGCGACAGGGTATACACCGGGGAGCTGTTTTTT. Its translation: CSASDRVYTGELFF.

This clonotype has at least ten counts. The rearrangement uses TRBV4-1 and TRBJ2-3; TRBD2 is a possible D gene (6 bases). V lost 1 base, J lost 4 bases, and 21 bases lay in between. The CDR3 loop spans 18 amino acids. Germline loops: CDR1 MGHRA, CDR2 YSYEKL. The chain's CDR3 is CASSQALGGANRPDTQYF. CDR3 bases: TGCGCCAGCAGCCAAGCCTTGGGCGGGGCAAACCGCCCAGATACGCAGTATTTT.

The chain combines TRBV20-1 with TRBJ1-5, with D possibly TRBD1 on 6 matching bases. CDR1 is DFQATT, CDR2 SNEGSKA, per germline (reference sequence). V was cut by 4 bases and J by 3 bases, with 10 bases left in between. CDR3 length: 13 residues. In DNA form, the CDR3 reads TGCAGTGCTATGGGGGACAACAATCAGCCCCAGCATTTT. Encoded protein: CSAMGDNNQPQHF.

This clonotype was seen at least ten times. Here the CDR3 reads CASSFPQGTASYEQYF. The CDR3 region has the DNA TGTGCCAGCAGCTTCCCGCAGGGGACTGCCTCCTACGAGCAGTACTTC. The chain is built from TRBV7-9 and TRBJ2-7; D is possibly TRBD1 or TRBD2 (6 bases each). Trimming removed 3 bases from V and 0 bases from J, with 15 bases in between. The CDR3 is 16 residues long. Germline V gene sequence: CDR1 SEHNR, CDR2 FQNEAQ (reference sequence).

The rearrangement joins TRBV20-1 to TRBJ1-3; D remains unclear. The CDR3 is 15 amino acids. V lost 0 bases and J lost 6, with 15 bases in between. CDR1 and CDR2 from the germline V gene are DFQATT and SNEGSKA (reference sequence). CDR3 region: CSARDLGLAANTIYF. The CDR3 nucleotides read TGCAGTGCTAGAGATCTGGGGTTAGCTGCAAACACCATATATTTT.

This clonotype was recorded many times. CDR3 sequence (DNA): TGCAGTCCCCTAGGAGGTGGAAGTTCACCCCTCCACTTT. Protein product: CSPLGGGSSPLHF. The genes are TRBV20-1 and TRBJ1-6; D unclear. The CDR3 is 13 amino acids. V dropped 8 bases and J dropped 9 bases, with 17 bases sitting between them. Looked up from germline, CDR1 is DFQATT and CDR2 is SNEGSKA (reference sequence).

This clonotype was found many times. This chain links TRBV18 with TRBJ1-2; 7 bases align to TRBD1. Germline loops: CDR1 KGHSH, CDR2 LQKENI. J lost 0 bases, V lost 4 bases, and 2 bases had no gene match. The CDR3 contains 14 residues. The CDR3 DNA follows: TGTGCCAGCTCACAGGGACAGACTAACTATGGCTACACCTTC. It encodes CASSQGQTNYGYTF.

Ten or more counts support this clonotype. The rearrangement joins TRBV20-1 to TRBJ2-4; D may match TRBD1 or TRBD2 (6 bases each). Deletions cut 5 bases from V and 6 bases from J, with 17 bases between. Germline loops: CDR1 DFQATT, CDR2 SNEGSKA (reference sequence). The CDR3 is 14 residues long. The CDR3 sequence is CSAQRAGEVNIQYF. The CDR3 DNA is TGCAGTGCTCAAAGGGCAGGGGAGGTAAACATTCAGTACTTC.

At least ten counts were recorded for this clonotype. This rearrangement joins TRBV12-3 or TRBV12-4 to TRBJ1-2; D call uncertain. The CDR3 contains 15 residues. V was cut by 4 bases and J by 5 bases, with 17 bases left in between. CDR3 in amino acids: CASSSGVGARYGYTF. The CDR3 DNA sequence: TGTGCCAGCAGTTCTGGAGTAGGAGCCCGTTATGGCTACACCTTC.

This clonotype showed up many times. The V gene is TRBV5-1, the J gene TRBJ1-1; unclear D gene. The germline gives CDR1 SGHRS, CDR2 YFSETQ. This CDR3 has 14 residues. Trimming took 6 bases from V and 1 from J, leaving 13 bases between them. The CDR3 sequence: CASKTEKGNTEAFF. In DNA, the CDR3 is TGCGCCAGCAAAACAGAGAAAGGGAACACTGAAGCTTTCTTT.

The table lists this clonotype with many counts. The CDR3 sequence is CSARDRLSSNYGYTF. CDR3 DNA sequence: TGCAGTGCTAGAGACCGACTATCCTCTAACTATGGCTACACCTTC. The V and J genes are TRBV20-1 and TRBJ1-2, with D uncertain. This CDR3 contains 15 residues. CDR1 DFQATT and CDR2 SNEGSKA come from the germline V gene (reference sequence). Trimming took off 0 bases at V and 0 bases at J, with 11 bases between the two ends.

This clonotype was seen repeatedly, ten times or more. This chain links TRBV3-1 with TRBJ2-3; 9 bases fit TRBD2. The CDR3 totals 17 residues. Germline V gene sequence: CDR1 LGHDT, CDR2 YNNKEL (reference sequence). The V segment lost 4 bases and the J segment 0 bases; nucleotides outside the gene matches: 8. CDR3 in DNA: TGTGCCAGCAGCCTTCTTGCGACTAGCGGTAGCACAGATACGCAGTATTTT. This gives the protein CASSLLATSGSTDTQYF.

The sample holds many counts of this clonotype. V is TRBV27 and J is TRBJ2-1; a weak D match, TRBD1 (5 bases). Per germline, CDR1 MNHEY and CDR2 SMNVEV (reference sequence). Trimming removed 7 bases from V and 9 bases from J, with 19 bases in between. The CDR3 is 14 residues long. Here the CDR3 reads CASTLGQGLGEQFF. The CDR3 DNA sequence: TGTGCCAGCACCTTGGGGCAGGGTTTGGGTGAGCAGTTCTTC.

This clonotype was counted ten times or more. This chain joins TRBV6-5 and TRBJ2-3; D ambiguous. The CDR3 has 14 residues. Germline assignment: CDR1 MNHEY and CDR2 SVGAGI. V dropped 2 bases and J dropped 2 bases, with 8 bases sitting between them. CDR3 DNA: TGTGCCAGCAGTTACGTCCGGAACACAGATACGCAGTATTTT. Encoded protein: CASSYVRNTDTQYF.

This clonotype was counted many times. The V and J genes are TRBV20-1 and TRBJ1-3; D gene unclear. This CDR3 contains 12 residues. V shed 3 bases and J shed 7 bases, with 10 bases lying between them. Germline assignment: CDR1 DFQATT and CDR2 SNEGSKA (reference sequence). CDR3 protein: CSASPSVNTIYF. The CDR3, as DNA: TGCAGTGCTAGTCCCTCAGTGAACACCATATATTTT.